This TCR beta chain was profiled in a study of blood T cell repertoires in COVID-19. Per the original data handling: Scientists estimated how many nucleated cells there were by amplifying reference gene primers. Assay used: immunoSEQ multiplex PCR; TCRdb lists only in-frame clones, some missing. That table is the source of V, J and clone size, and D and trimming were worked out from the DNA. This table has some 210,000 clones, approximately 80% appearing once. The CDR3 spans 15 residues. V was cut by 2 bases and J by 1 base, with 11 bases left in between. Germline loops: CDR1 KGHSH, CDR2 LQKENI. Sequencing was done on a sample of peripheral blood. This chain connects TRBV18 to TRBJ1-1; D gene ambiguous. This clonotype originated in a human donor in a cohort sampled during active COVID-19. CDR3 coding DNA: TGTGCCAGCTCACCATCAGTATCAGGGAACACTGAAGCTTTCTTT. Its protein is CASSPSVSGNTEAFF.